This T cell receptor beta chain was sequenced for a study of T cells after yellow fever vaccination. Universal primer sites and UMIs were introduced during 5'RACE template-switching synthesis of TCR cDNA. Via MiXCR, TCRdb re-called the 5' RACE reads, giving one row per CDR3 protein. The sample lists about 500,000 distinct CDR3 sequences, about a sixth occurring once. This clonotype has ten or more counts. The clonotype was recovered from a man between 18 and 29 years old who received the YFV17D yellow fever vaccine. Sample: PBMCs, taken more than 4 days after the first yellow fever vaccination.

CDR3 bases: TGTGCCAGCAGTTACGGCAGGGTTGACGGCTACACCTTC. Translation: CASSYGRVDGYTF. The chain couples TRBV6-5 to TRBJ1-2; D perhaps matches TRBD1 (5 bases). Germline V CDR1 and CDR2: MNHEY, SVGAGI. The CDR3 runs to 13 residues. Trimming shortened V by 2 bases and J by 8 bases, and 12 bases separated the two germline ends.